A single sample gave rise to the 17 T cell receptor beta chains below, sequenced in a study of CD8 T cells in ankylosing spondylitis (dated by TCRdb to the late 2010s). Paper-wide results and their limitations: Blood from ankylosing spondylitis patients appeared to be characterized by a TCR beta motif made up of under ten highly homologous amino acid variants.

The library relied on 5' RACE. TCRdb shows the sequencer as Illumina HiSeq 2500. TCRdb trimmed public reads at Q25 via fastp, called clones via MiXCR and kept in-frame beta chains. Identical CDR3 protein sequences are pooled into one entry, listed with their most common genes and DNA. The sample profile shows 700,000 or so distinct CDR3 sequences; under 20% of them were found once. About 20% of the sample belongs to the ten largest clones. The antigens for these receptors are not known. Sequencing was carried out using blood, either unsorted or a sorted T cell fraction (not recorded which). These receptors all come from a male donor with ankylosing spondylitis.

The chain employs TRBV4-2 and TRBJ1-1, with a tentative D call TRBD1 (5 bases). CDR1 is LGHNA and CDR2 is YNFKEQ in the germline V gene. V was shortened by 4 bases and J by 0 bases, with 15 bases between the two germline ends. This CDR3 region has 16 residues. The CDR3: CASSLTRGTLNTEAFF. DNA of the CDR3: TGTGCCAGCAGCCTAACCCGCGGGACCTTGAACACTGAAGCTTTCTTT.

This clonotype was seen ten or more times. V gene TRBV7-8 combines with J gene TRBJ2-2; the match to TRBD2 covers 15 bases. Germline CDR1 SGHVS, CDR2 FQNEAQ. Unmatched junction bases numbered 4, after V lost 5 bases and J lost 3 bases. The CDR3 extends over 17 amino acids. The CDR3 DNA reads TGTGCCAGCAGCCCCGGACTAGCGGGAGGGGACACCGGGGAGCTGTTTTTT. Protein sequence: CASSPGLAGGDTGELFF.

This chain uses TRBV12-3 or TRBV12-4 with TRBJ2-5; 9 bases are shared with TRBD2. This CDR3 has 19 amino acids. J lost 2 bases, V lost 3 bases, and 16 bases had no gene match. The CDR3 region is CASSLGALKAGGRQETQYF. In DNA, the CDR3 is TGTGCCAGCAGTTTGGGGGCTCTAAAAGCGGGAGGTCGGCAAGAGACCCAGTACTTC.

This clonotype has at least ten counts. This chain joins TRBV4-1 and TRBJ2-7; tentative D call: TRBD1 (5 bases). The CDR3 loop spans 13 amino acids. Trimming shortened V by 2 bases and J by 4 bases, and 9 bases separated the two germline ends. CDR1 and CDR2 (germline): MGHRA, YSYEKL. In nucleotides, the CDR3 is TGCGCCAGCAGCCAAACTGACAGTTACGAGCAGTACTTC. Amino acids: CASSQTDSYEQYF.

The chain uses TRBV27 and TRBJ2-7, with D tentatively TRBD2 (5 bases). CDR1 and CDR2 from the germline V gene are MNHEY and SMNVEV (reference sequence). The CDR3 has 15 amino acids. The V end was cut by 0 bases, the J end by 6 bases, with 15 bases between. DNA for the CDR3: TGTGCCAGCAGTTTATCGAGACTACCCATAGGCGAGCAGTACTTC. Translation: CASSLSRLPIGEQYF.

The table lists this clonotype with a few counts. The CDR3 loop is CASSGGRDGETQYF. CDR3 nucleotides: TGCGCCAGCAGCGGGGGCAGGGATGGGGAGACCCAGTACTTC. The chain recombines TRBV5-1 with TRBJ2-5; a possible D gene is TRBD1 (6 bases). V lost 4 bases and J lost 5, with 15 bases in between. Germline lookup yields CDR1 SGHRS and CDR2 YFSETQ. This CDR3 spans 14 amino acids.

This clonotype has only a few counts. V and J are TRBV30 and TRBJ1-1, with D perhaps TRBD1 (5 bases). The V end lost 7 bases, the J end lost 1 base, and 13 bases lay between the germline ends. Germline V gene data show CDR1 as GTSNPN and CDR2 as SVGIG (reference sequence). The CDR3 is 13 residues long. CDR3 in amino acids: CAFMWGKNTEAFF. CDR3 nucleotides: TGTGCCTTTATGTGGGGGAAGAACACTGAAGCTTTCTTT. Complete variable domain (other parts from reference TRBV30 and TRBJ1-1): SQTIHQWPATLVQPVGSPLSLECTVEGTSNPNLYWYRQAAGRGLQLLFYSVGIGQISSEVPQNLSASRPQDRQFILSSKKLLLSDSGFYLCAFMWGKNTEAFFGQGTRLTVV.

V gene TRBV7-9 combines with J gene TRBJ1-2; D is perhaps TRBD1 (6 bases). The germline gives CDR1 SEHNR, CDR2 FQNEAQ (reference sequence). V gave up 1 base and J gave up 10 bases, with 16 bases separating them. The CDR3 length is 14 residues. CDR3 residues: CASSLEGRGAIYTF. The CDR3 DNA is TGTGCCAGCAGCTTAGAGGGCAGGGGAGCTATCTACACCTTC.

This clonotype was counted a few times. This rearrangement joins TRBV5-1 to TRBJ2-3; D remains unclear. The CDR3 is 15 residues long. Looked up from germline, CDR1 is SGHRS and CDR2 is YFSETQ. The V gene lost 1 base and the J gene lost 6 bases, with 15 bases spanning the gap. The CDR3 coding sequence is TGCGCCAGCAGCTTGAGATCGGATAATAAGGATACGCAGTATTTT. This sequence encodes CASSLRSDNKDTQYF. The full variable domain, its missing parts supplied by reference TRBV5-1 and TRBJ2-3, is KAGVTQTPRYLIKTRGQQVTLSCSPISGHRSVSWYQQTPGQGLQFLFEYFSETQRNKGNFPGRFSGRQFSNSRSEMNVSTLELGDSALYLCASSLRSDNKDTQYFGPGTRLTVL.

J is TRBJ2-4 and V is TRBV20-1; D is possibly TRBD1 or TRBD2 (5 bases each). CDR1 and CDR2 from the germline V gene are DFQATT and SNEGSKA (reference sequence). The CDR3 runs 14 residues. V lost 6 bases and J 2 bases, leaving 14 bases between the germline ends. CDR3 coding DNA: TGCAGTGCGCACGAACGGGGACCCAAAAACATTCAGTACTTC. Translated: CSAHERGPKNIQYF.

This clonotype occurred a few times. The DNA for the CDR3 is TGTGCCAGCAGCCAACTACCCGGGACAGGGGATTCACCCCTCCACTTT. This gives the protein CASSQLPGTGDSPLHF. This chain uses TRBV3-1 with TRBJ1-6; 10 bases agree with TRBD1. The trim removed 2 bases at V and 8 bases at J, leaving 6 bases unmatched. The length of the CDR3 is 16 residues. Germline V gene sequence: CDR1 LGHDT, CDR2 YNNKEL (reference sequence).

This clonotype was detected only a few times. The V and J genes are TRBV25-1 and TRBJ1-5, with no clear D. Germline V gene sequence: CDR1 MGHDK, CDR2 SYGVNS. The CDR3 is 16 amino acids. Trimming shortened V by 0 bases and J by 7 bases, and 16 bases separated the two germline ends. CDR3 residues: CASSEYVRSGEQPQHF. The CDR3 DNA sequence: TGTGCCAGCAGTGAATATGTCAGGTCGGGTGAACAGCCCCAGCATTTT.

CDR3 in DNA: TGCGCCAGCAGCTTGGGACTAGCGGCTGAGCAGTTCTTC. As protein: CASSLGLAAEQFF. This chain connects TRBV5-1 to TRBJ2-1, with 9 bases identical to TRBD2. Germline V lookup: CDR1 SGHRS, CDR2 YFSETQ. The CDR3 length is 13 residues. Trimming at V came to 0 bases and at J to 9 bases, leaving 1 base not matched to a gene.

The chain has TRBV7-3 and TRBJ2-7; the D gene could be TRBD1 or TRBD2 (5 bases each). V lost 1 base and J 2 bases, leaving 15 bases between the germline ends. The CDR3 contains 16 residues. Germline loops: CDR1 SGHTA, CDR2 FQGTGA. CDR3 loop: CASSLRGEFLTYEQYF. Here the CDR3 DNA reads TGTGCCAGCAGCTTAAGAGGGGAATTTTTGACCTACGAGCAGTACTTC. Looking up the rest from reference TRBV7-3 and TRBJ2-7 gives the full variable domain: GAGVSQTPSNKVTEKGKYVELRCDPISGHTALYWYRQSLGQGPEFLIYFQGTGAADDSGLPNDRFFAVRPEGSVSTLKIQRTERGDSAVYLCASSLRGEFLTYEQYFGPGTRLTVT.

This clonotype was seen only a few times. The V and J genes are TRBV20-1 and TRBJ2-3, with D unresolved. Trimming removed 0 bases at V and 6 bases at J, with 10 bases between. Germline V CDR1 and CDR2: DFQATT, SNEGSKA (reference sequence). This CDR3 region has 13 residues. CDR3 sequence reads: CSARDDLGDTQYF. The DNA for the CDR3 is TGCAGTGCTAGAGACGACCTAGGGGATACGCAGTATTTT.

This clonotype was counted only a few times. The rearrangement links TRBV6-1 to TRBJ2-6; D perhaps matches TRBD2 (6 bases). CDR1 is MNHNS, CDR2 SASEGT, per germline. The CDR3 runs to 19 residues. The V end was cut by 2 bases, the J end by 1 base, with 18 bases between. CDR3 DNA: TGTGCCAGCAGTGAAAATGTGGGGGACTCCTTGTCTGGGGCCAACGTCCTGACTTTC. Residues: CASSENVGDSLSGANVLTF.

This clonotype was observed a few times. The gene calls are TRBV12-3 or TRBV12-4 and TRBJ1-5; 10 nucleotides line up with TRBD1. The CDR3 length is 16 residues. V was clipped by 6 bases and J by 1 base; unmatched bases: 6. CDR3 region: CASSLTGGRSNQPQHF. CDR3 nucleotide sequence: TGTGCCAGCAGCTTGACAGGGGGCCGGAGCAATCAGCCCCAGCATTTT.